Listed below are T cell receptor beta chains from one sample, sequenced in a study of blood T cells in healthy people across ages. One entry per CDR3 protein, called by TCRdb with MiXCR from the 5' RACE reads. This sample has nearly 1 million distinct CDR3 sequences, with roughly half found just once. Sequences were obtained from blood. Source of these receptors: a woman aged 60-75 years in good health. The CDR3 runs from the conserved cysteine through the conserved F or W. D genes are given only for firm matches. Expanded clones are given a class, and other clones once, few, many or no size at all.

NA,NA,TRBV4-3,TRBJ1-4,TGCGCCAGCAGTCAACAGCCTGCGGAAAAACTGTTTTTT,CASSQQPAEKLFF
few,TRBD2,TRBV12-3/TRBV12-4,TRBJ2-1,TGTGCCAGCAGTCCTATTGGACTAGCTCTGGGAGGGGATGAGCAGTTCTTC,CASSPIGLALGGDEQFF
NA,NA,TRBV7-9,TRBJ2-7,TGTGCCAGCAGACCACCGGGACACTCATTGGAGCAGTACTTC,CASRPPGHSLEQYF
NA,NA,TRBV12-3/TRBV12-4,TRBJ2-1,TGTGCCAGCAGGCCTGGAGGGACGGATTACAATGAGCAGTTCTTC,CASRPGGTDYNEQFF
NA,NA,TRBV3-1,TRBJ2-1,TGTGCCAGCAGCCAACTCGGGGAAAACCACAATGAGCAGTTCTTC,CASSQLGENHNEQFF
NA,NA,TRBV9,TRBJ1-2,TGTGCCAGCAGCGTAGAAGGCCAGAACTATGGCTACACCTTC,CASSVEGQNYGYTF
NA,TRBD1,TRBV11-2,TRBJ1-6,TGTGCCAGCAGCACCCCAATGGAGGGGGCAAATTCACCCCTCCACTTT,CASSTPMEGANSPLHF
NA,NA,TRBV20-1,TRBJ2-1,TGCAGTGCTAGAGATCTCGGACTCAGTGTTGATGAGCAGTTCTTC,CSARDLGLSVDEQFF
NA,NA,TRBV7-9,TRBJ2-5,TGTGCCAGCAGCCCCAGGGGGGGAAGAGGACATCAAGAGACCCAGTACTTC,CASSPRGGRGHQETQYF
few,NA,TRBV29-1,TRBJ2-3,TGCAGCGTTGAACAGGGTTCTACTAGCACAGATACGCAGTATTTT,CSVEQGSTSTDTQYF
NA,NA,TRBV5-1,TRBJ2-3,TGCGCCAGCAGCTTGGGGAATAGCGGCGAGGATACGCAGTATTTT,CASSLGNSGEDTQYF
NA,NA,TRBV20-1,TRBJ2-1,TGCAGTGCTCTTGTTACTCCACGGCGGGATGAGCAGTTCTTC,CSALVTPRRDEQFF
NA,NA,TRBV4-1,TRBJ2-1,TGCGCCAGCAGCCATCTGGGCGGATACAATGAGCGGTTCTTC,CASSHLGGYNERFF
NA,TRBD1,TRBV2,TRBJ2-5,TGTGCCAGCAGTGAATCCCAGGACAGGGTGAAGACCCAGTACTTC,CASSESQDRVKTQYF
NA,NA,TRBV6-5,TRBJ2-5,TGTGCCAGCAAACACGGACAGCGAGAGACCCAGTACTTC,CASKHGQRETQYF
few,NA,TRBV28,TRBJ2-7,TGTGCCACGGTCGCGGTGGGGGAACCACCCTACGAGCAGTACTTC,CATVAVGEPPYEQYF
NA,NA,TRBV5-1,TRBJ1-2,TGCGCCAGCAGCTTTGAAGGGAATGGCTACACCTTC,CASSFEGNGYTF
NA,TRBD1,TRBV7-9,TRBJ1-4,TGTGCCAGCAGCTTTACAGGGGTCGATGAAAAACTGTTTTTT,CASSFTGVDEKLFF
NA,NA,TRBV20-1,TRBJ2-5,TGCAGTGCCCACGGGCTAGCGTACCAAGAGACCCAGTACTTC,CSAHGLAYQETQYF
NA,NA,TRBV20-1,TRBJ2-2,TGCAGTGCTCAGACGTTAGAGGCCGGGGAGCTGTTTTTT,CSAQTLEAGELFF
many,TRBD2,TRBV29-1,TRBJ2-1,TGCAGCGTTGAGGGGACTAGCGAGTACAATGAGCAGTTCTTC,CSVEGTSEYNEQFF
NA,NA,TRBV29-1,TRBJ2-2,TGCAGCGTTAAGCGGGCCACGAACACCAGGGAGCTGTTTTTT,CSVKRATNTRELFF